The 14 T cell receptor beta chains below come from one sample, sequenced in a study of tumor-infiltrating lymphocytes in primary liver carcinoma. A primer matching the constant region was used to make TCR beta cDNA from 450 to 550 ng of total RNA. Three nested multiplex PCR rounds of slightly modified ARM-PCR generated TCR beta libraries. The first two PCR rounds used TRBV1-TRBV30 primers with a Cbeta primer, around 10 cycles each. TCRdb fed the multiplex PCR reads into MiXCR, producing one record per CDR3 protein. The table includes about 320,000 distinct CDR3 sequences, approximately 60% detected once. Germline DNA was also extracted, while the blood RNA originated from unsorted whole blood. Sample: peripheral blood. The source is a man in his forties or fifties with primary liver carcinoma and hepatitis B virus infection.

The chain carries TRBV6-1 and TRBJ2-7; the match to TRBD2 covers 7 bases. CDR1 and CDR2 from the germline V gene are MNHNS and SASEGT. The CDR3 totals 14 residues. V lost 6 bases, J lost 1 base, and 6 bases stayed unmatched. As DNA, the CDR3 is TGTGCCAGCAGCTCAGGGAGGGGTTCCTACGAGCAGTACTTC. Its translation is CASSSGRGSYEQYF.

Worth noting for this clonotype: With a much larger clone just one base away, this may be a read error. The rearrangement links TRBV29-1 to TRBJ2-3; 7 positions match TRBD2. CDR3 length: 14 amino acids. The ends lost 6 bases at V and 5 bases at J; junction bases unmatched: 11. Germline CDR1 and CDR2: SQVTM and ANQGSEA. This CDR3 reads CSVSLGLRVDTQYF. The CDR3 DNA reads TGCAGCGTCTCACTGGGACTAAGGGTAGATACGCAGTATTTT.

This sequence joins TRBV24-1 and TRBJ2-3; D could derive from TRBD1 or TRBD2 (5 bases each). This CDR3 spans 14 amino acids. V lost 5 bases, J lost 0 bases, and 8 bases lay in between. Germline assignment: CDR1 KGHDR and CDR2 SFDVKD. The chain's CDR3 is CATSGDPSTDTQYF. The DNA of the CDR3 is TGTGCCACCAGTGGGGACCCCAGCACAGATACGCAGTATTTT.

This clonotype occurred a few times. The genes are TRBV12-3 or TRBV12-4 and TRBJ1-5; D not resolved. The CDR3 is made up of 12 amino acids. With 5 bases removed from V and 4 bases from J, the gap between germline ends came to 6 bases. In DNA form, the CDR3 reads TGTGCCAGCAGTGAAGATAATCAGCCCCAGCATTTT. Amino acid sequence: CASSEDNQPQHF.

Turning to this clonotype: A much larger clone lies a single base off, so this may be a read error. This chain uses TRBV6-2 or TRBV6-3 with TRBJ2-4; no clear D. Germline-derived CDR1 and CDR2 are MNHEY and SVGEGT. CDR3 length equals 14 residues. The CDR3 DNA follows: TGTGTCAGCAGCCGCCCCGAAGATGGGGACATTCAGTACTTC. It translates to CVSSRPEDGDIQYF.

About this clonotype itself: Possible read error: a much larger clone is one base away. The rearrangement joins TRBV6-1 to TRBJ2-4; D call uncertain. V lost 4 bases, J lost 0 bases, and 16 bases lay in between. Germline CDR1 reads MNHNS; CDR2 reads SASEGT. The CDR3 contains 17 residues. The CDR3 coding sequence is TGTGCCAGCAGTGGAAGGTGGGAACCCCTAGCCAAAAACATTCAGTACTTC. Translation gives CASSGRWEPLAKNIQYF.

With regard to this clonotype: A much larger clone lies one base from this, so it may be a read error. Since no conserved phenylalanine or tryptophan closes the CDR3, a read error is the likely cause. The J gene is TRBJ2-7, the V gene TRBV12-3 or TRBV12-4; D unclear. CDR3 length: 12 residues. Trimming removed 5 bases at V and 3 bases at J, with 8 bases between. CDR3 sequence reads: CASSLGLYEQYL. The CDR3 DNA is TGTGCCAGCAGTCTAGGCCTCTACGAGCAGTACCTC.

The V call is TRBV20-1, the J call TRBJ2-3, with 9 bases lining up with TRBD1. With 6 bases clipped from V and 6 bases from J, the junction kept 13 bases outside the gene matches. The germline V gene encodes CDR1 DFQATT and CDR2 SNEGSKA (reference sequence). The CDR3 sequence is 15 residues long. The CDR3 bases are TGCAGTGCCGGGATCGGACAGGGGAGGGGGGATACGCAGTATTTT. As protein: CSAGIGQGRGDTQYF.

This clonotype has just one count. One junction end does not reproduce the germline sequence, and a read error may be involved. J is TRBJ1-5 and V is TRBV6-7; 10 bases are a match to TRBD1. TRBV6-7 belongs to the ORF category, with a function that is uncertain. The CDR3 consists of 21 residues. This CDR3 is CASGYPIRDRGVGGGNQPQHF. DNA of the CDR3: TGTGCCAGCGGTTATCCGATCCGGGACAGGGGTGTTGGGGGCGGCAATCAGCCCCAGCATTTT.

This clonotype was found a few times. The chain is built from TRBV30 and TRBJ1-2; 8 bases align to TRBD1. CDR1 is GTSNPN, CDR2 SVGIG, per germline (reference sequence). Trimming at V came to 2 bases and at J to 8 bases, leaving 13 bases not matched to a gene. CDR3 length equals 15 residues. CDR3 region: CAWSLIGTGERGYTF. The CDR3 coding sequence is TGTGCCTGGAGTCTTATTGGGACAGGCGAGAGGGGCTACACCTTC.

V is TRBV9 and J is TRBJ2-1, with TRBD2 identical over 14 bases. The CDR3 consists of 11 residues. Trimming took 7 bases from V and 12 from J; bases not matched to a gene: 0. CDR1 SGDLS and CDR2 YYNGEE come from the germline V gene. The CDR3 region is CASGLAGGQFF. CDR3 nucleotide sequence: TGTGCCAGCGGACTAGCGGGAGGGCAGTTCTTC.

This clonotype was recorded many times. CDR3 residues: CASSDWGLDGYTF. The CDR3 bases are TGCGCCAGCAGTGATTGGGGCTTGGATGGCTACACCTTC. The gene calls are TRBV10-2 and TRBJ1-2; D might be TRBD1 (5 bases). CDR3 length equals 13 residues. CDR1 WSHSY and CDR2 SAAADI come from the germline V gene. V was clipped by 3 bases and J by 6 bases, with 11 bases between them.

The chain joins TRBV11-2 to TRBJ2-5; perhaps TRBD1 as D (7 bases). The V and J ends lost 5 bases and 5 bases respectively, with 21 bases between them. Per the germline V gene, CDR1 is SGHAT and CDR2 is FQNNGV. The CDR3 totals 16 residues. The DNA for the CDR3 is TGTGCCAGCAGCCATTGGGCGGGACAGTGGACCGAGACCCAGTACTTC. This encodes CASSHWAGQWTETQYF.

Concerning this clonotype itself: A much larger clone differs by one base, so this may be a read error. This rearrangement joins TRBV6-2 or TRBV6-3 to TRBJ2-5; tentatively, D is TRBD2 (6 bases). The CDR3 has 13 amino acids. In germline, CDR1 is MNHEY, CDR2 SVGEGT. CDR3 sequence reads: CASRATSLETQHF. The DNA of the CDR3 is TGTGCCAGCAGAGCGACTAGTTTGGAGACCCAGCACTTC.